This T cell receptor beta chain was sequenced for a study of CD8 T cells in Susac syndrome (dated by TCRdb to between 2018 and 2021). The study in broad terms: Among the sequenced Susac syndrome patients, six had clinically active disease and eight were in clinical remission. The study used repertoire sequencing to test whether antigen drove CD8+ T cell activation and differentiation in Susac syndrome. At blood withdrawal, Susac syndrome patients were therapy-naive, treated with corticosteroids (with IVIg additionally given to some), or treated with IVIg alone. The study compared CD8+ T cell repertoire clonality among 11 to 12 healthy donors, 14 Susac syndrome patients and fewer than 19 multiple sclerosis patients. On the study overall, not on this receptor specifically: The number of individuals in the TCR sequencing and HLA analysis was acknowledged as relatively small. Susac syndrome CD8+ repertoires showed clonal expansion, highest in CD8+ TEMRA cells and greater in clinically active than remitting patients. More than 15 Susac-specific public clones were identified in the total CD8+ repertoire, and roughly five Susac-specific public clones were identified in the CD8+ TEMRA repertoire.

With respect to this clonotype: Its antigen has not been determined. No much larger clone exists at a distance of one base, and base qualities are not known.

RNA was extracted using the RNeasy kit, and roughly 0.5 to 1 ug of the RNA was reverse transcribed with random hexamers. The immunoSEQ multiplex PCR assay, which covers 54 Vbeta and 13 Jbeta segments, was used to amplify TCR beta CDR3 regions. Bias from PCR amplification was corrected by using a synthetic template baseline for primer optimization and for computational correction. As for the authors' bioinformatics: Only productive sequences were kept, with reads annotated to V, D and J genes according to IMGT and analyzed in immunoSEQ Analyzer. To calculate clonality, Shannon entropy was normalized by log2 of the number of productive unique sequences and then subtracted from one. For each patient and control, public and private clones were evaluated within the 100 most prevalent clones. A clone was defined as Susac-specific if it was absent from the healthy and MS cohorts, from roughly 1,000 published viral clones and from other ImmuneACCESS disease sequences. TCRdb reworked the public reads: Q25 trimming with fastp, MiXCR clone assembly, productive beta chains retained. Records with the same CDR3 protein are collapsed into one entry carrying the most frequent genes and DNA. The V and J calls come from TCRdb's annotation, not from the publication. In all, the sample holds approximately 190,000 distinct CDR3 sequences, and over 90% of those were seen once. The ten largest clones take up 0.15% to 0.2% of the sample.

Based on the germline V gene (reference sequence), the CDR1 and CDR2 sequences are MNHEY and SMNVEV. The junction shows trimming of 6 bases on V and 4 bases on J, plus 16 bases between the germline ends. The CDR3 contains 14 residues, cysteine and phenylalanine counted. The DNA shown is the 42-base CDR3, in frame from base 1. Peripheral blood CD8+ and CD4+ T cells from healthy donors, Susac syndrome patients and multiple sclerosis patients were profiled using high-throughput TCR beta sequencing. The Susac syndrome patients fulfilled recently defined diagnostic criteria for either definite or probable disease. Bulk CD8+ and CD4+ T cells were purified by magnetic negative isolation, whereas CD8+ TEMRA cells were enriched by FACS. Blood was drawn into EDTA tubes, processed within 24 hours, and PBMCs were isolated by density gradient centrifugation. PBMCs intended for TCR sequencing were cryopreserved in liquid nitrogen and thawed later in a water bath at 37 degrees C. A purity of at least 90% was achieved for sorted or isolated CD4+, CD8+ and CD8+ TEMRA cells.

This sequence originates from a human donor with Susac syndrome. The chain employs TRBV27 and TRBJ2-7; the D gene lacks a confident call. Sequences were obtained from CD8+ T cells from PBMCs. CDR3 protein: CASSLLFGAYEQYF. The DNA sequence follows: TGTGCCAGCAGCCTTTTGTTCGGCGCTTACGAGCAGTACTTC.